Each of the 12 T cell receptor beta chains below was sequenced from the same sample in a study of T cells in Graves' hyperthyroidism and ophthalmopathy. Amplified TCR beta CDR3 regions derived from RNA transcripts. First-round RT-PCR of the TCR CDR3 relied on the HTBI primer set. TCRdb independently ran MiXCR on the multiplex PCR reads; one entry per CDR3 protein. The profile shows some 440,000 distinct CDR3 sequences, 15% to 17% of them singletons. Material for sequencing was blood. The receptors were gathered from a woman aged 18-29 years with Graves' hyperthyroidism.

The chain uses TRBV12-3 or TRBV12-4 and TRBJ1-1, with 8 positions matching TRBD1. This CDR3 region has 14 residues. V trimming: 5 bases; J trimming: 11 bases; junction bases outside the gene matches: 13. DNA for the CDR3: TGTGCCAGCAGTCCCAGTGAACAGGGGGGAAAGGCTTTCTTT. Translated: CASSPSEQGGKAFF.

This clonotype was observed many times. This sequence joins TRBV5-5 and TRBJ1-2; perhaps TRBD1 as D (5 bases). Between the trimmed V and J ends, which lost 4 bases and 1 base, there was a span of 17 bases. CDR1 and CDR2 from the germline V gene are SGHKS and YYEKEE (reference sequence). This CDR3 has 16 amino acids. Here the CDR3 reads CASSGGRLRLNYGYTF. The CDR3 DNA reads as TGTGCCAGCAGCGGGGGACGGCTAAGACTTAACTATGGCTACACCTTC.

This clonotype was recorded at least ten times. This chain links TRBV20-1 with TRBJ1-1; D remains unclear. With 5 bases removed from V and 2 bases from J, the gap between germline ends came to 9 bases. CDR1 and CDR2 (germline): DFQATT, SNEGSKA (reference sequence). The CDR3 is 12 amino acids. In DNA form, the CDR3 reads TGCAGTGCTGGAAAAGTAAACACTGAAGCTTTCTTT. Its translation is CSAGKVNTEAFF.

There are many counts of this clonotype. This sequence joins TRBV7-2 and TRBJ2-1; TRBD2 matches at 7 bases. Looked up from germline, CDR1 is SGHTA and CDR2 is FQGNSA. This CDR3 comprises 16 residues. Losses at the gene ends were 2 bases for V and 7 bases for J; bases not matched to a gene: 11. CDR3 region: CASSLQAGPGRNEQFF. The CDR3, as DNA: TGTGCCAGCAGCTTACAGGCTGGGCCCGGGAGGAATGAGCAGTTCTTC.

Of note for this clonotype: This may come from a read error, since a much larger clone is one base off. The gene calls are TRBV7-2 and TRBJ2-3; D could derive from TRBD1 or TRBD2 (6 bases each). This CDR3 is built from 14 residues. CDR1 is SGHTA, CDR2 FQGNSA, per germline. CDR3 nucleotide sequence: TGTGCCAGCAGTAAGGGGGGTAACACAGAAACGCAGTATTTT. Its protein is CASSKGGNTETQYF.

This clonotype occurred a few times. This chain uses TRBV19 with TRBJ2-1; 8 bases match TRBD1. With 3 bases clipped from V and 6 bases from J, the junction kept 4 bases outside the gene matches. Germline loops: CDR1 LNHDA, CDR2 SQIVND (reference sequence). CDR3 length: 14 residues. This CDR3 is CASSIWGQVNEQFF. The CDR3 region has the DNA TGTGCCAGTAGTATCTGGGGACAGGTCAATGAGCAGTTCTTC.

Of note for this clonotype: A much bigger clone sits one base away, suggesting this may be a read error. The chain combines TRBV7-2 with TRBJ2-3; D gene ambiguous. V lost 3 bases to trimming and J lost 6 bases, with 7 bases between them. The germline gives CDR1 SGHTA, CDR2 FQGNSA. The CDR3 has 12 residues. CDR3 in DNA: TGTGCCAGCAGCTTTATCGGGGATACGCAGTATTTT. Translation: CASSFIGDTQYF.

This clonotype has at least ten counts. The rearrangement links TRBV2 to TRBJ1-5, with TRBD1 matching 7 bases. Per the germline V gene, CDR1 is SNHLY and CDR2 is FYNNEI. Unmatched junction bases numbered 9, after V lost 7 bases and J lost 3 bases. The CDR3 has 15 amino acids. CDR3 sequence reads: CASNNRGSYNQPQHF. The CDR3 bases are TGTGCCAGCAATAACAGGGGATCTTACAATCAGCCCCAGCATTTT.

This clonotype occurred a few times. A much larger clone differs from this one at a single base, so this may be a read error. The rearrangement links TRBV29-1 to TRBJ2-7; TRBD1 might be the D (5 bases). The CDR3 is 14 amino acids. Trimming removed 1 base from V and 6 bases from J, with 16 bases in between. CDR1 is SQVTM and CDR2 is ANQGSEA in the germline V gene. The CDR3 bases are TGCAGCGTTGAAGTTAGGTCCAGGGCTCGCGAGCAGTACTTC. This translates into CSVEVRSRAREQYF.

This clonotype was seen ten or more times. The chain has TRBV4-1 and TRBJ2-5; weak D call: TRBD2 (7 bases). The ends were cut back, 2 bases at V and 4 bases at J, with 20 bases in the middle. CDR3 length: 17 residues. Germline V gives CDR1 MGHRA, CDR2 YSYEKL. The CDR3 region is CASSQPRLGGPRETQYF. The CDR3, as DNA: TGCGCCAGCAGCCAACCTCGGTTGGGGGGGCCGAGAGAGACCCAGTACTTC.

V and J are TRBV29-1 and TRBJ2-1; D is undetermined. Germline V gene sequence: CDR1 SQVTM, CDR2 ANQGSEA. This CDR3 comprises 10 residues. Trimming removed 4 bases at V and 7 bases at J, with 5 bases between. CDR3 residues: CSVVANEQFF. In DNA, the CDR3 is TGCAGCGTTGTAGCAAATGAGCAGTTCTTC.

This clonotype has a count of ten or more. V gene TRBV5-1 combines with J gene TRBJ1-2; 8 nucleotides agree with TRBD1. CDR1 SGHRS and CDR2 YFSETQ come from the germline V gene. V shed 2 bases and J 8 bases; nucleotides not matched to a gene: 5. The length of the CDR3 is 13 residues. CDR3 nucleotide sequence: TGCGCCAGCAGCTTCGGACAGGGTGAAGGCTACACCTTC. Amino acids: CASSFGQGEGYTF. Drawing the rest from reference TRBV5-1 and TRBJ1-2, the complete variable domain is KAGVTQTPRYLIKTRGQQVTLSCSPISGHRSVSWYQQTPGQGLQFLFEYFSETQRNKGNFPGRFSGRQFSNSRSEMNVSTLELGDSALYLCASSFGQGEGYTFGSGTRLTVV.